One and the same sample provided the 26 T cell receptor beta chains below, sequenced in a study of shared clonotypes between healthy human individuals. Repertoires were generated with immunoSEQ multiplex PCR, while TCRdb's copy carries only in-frame clones and drops some. The sample yields around 1.6 million clones, 95% to 99% seen once. The sample consisted of naive CD4+ T cells sorted from blood. This sample's subset: CD45RA+ positively selected. These receptors originate from a man under 40 in good health.

This chain uses TRBV4-1 with TRBJ2-5; D unclear. Germline CDR1 is MGHRA and CDR2 is YSYEKL. The length of the CDR3 is 16 residues. V lost 4 bases and J 1 base, leaving 16 bases between the germline ends. The CDR3 DNA reads TGCGCCAGCAGCCCCACCCAAGGAAGACCCCAAGAGACCCAGTACTTC. It codes for CASSPTQGRPQETQYF.

Of note for this clone: The sample holds other DNA sequences that translate to the same CDR3. The rearrangement joins TRBV19 to TRBJ2-7, with a tentative D call TRBD2 (6 bases). The ends were cut back, 3 bases at V and 2 bases at J, with 11 bases in the middle. CDR3 length: 14 residues. Germline loops: CDR1 LNHDA, CDR2 SQIVND (reference sequence). The DNA for the CDR3 is TGTGCCAGTAGTATCGCCGCGGGGCCCTACGAGCAGTACTTC. This sequence encodes CASSIAAGPYEQYF.

The rearrangement links TRBV4-3 to TRBJ1-1, with unresolved D. Germline lookup yields CDR1 LGHNA and CDR2 YSLEER. V shed 6 bases and J shed 1 base, with 9 bases lying between them. The CDR3 totals 13 residues. The CDR3: CASRSAGNTEAFF. Here the CDR3 DNA reads TGCGCCAGCAGGTCGGCGGGGAACACTGAAGCTTTCTTT.

The genes are TRBV28 and TRBJ1-1; 8 bases align to TRBD1. Germline trimming cut 6 bases from V and 0 bases from J; bases unmatched to any gene: 9. Per germline, CDR1 MDHEN and CDR2 SYDVKM. CDR3 size: 16 residues. The CDR3 bases are TGTGCCAGCAGACTTACCGGACAGGGAATGAACACTGAAGCTTTCTTT. It codes for CASRLTGQGMNTEAFF.

This sequence joins TRBV11-3 and TRBJ2-3; TRBD2 matches 14 bases. CDR1 is SGHNT and CDR2 is YENEEA in the germline V gene. The CDR3 runs 16 residues. V trimming: 5 bases; J trimming: 6 bases; junction bases outside the gene matches: 7. The CDR3 DNA sequence: TGTGCCAGCAGCCAGGGACTAGCGGGAGAGGGGGATACGCAGTATTTT. This encodes CASSQGLAGEGDTQYF.

The chain recombines TRBV5-8 with TRBJ1-5; the D is unclear. The germline V gene encodes CDR1 SGHTS and CDR2 YDEGEE. This CDR3 spans 14 amino acids. The V and J ends lost 1 base and 4 bases respectively, with 9 bases between them. Here the CDR3 DNA reads TGTGCCAGCAGCTTGCTTGGGGTTAATCAGCCCCAGCATTTT. As protein: CASSLLGVNQPQHF. The complete variable domain, with remaining parts taken from reference TRBV5-8 and TRBJ1-5, reads EAGVTQSPTHLIKTRGQQATLRCSPISGHTSVYWYQQALGLGLQFLLWYDEGEERNRGNFPPRFSGRQFPNYSSELNVNALELEDSALYLCASSLLGVNQPQHFGDGTRLSIL.

J is TRBJ1-5 and V is TRBV9, with D perhaps matching TRBD1 (6 bases). Germline values: CDR1 SGDLS, CDR2 YYNGEE. V dropped 1 base and J dropped 6 bases, with 11 bases sitting between them. There are 14 residues in the CDR3. In nucleotides, the CDR3 is TGTGCCAGCAGCGTATCTACAGGGCCTCAGCCCCAGCATTTT. Encoded protein: CASSVSTGPQPQHF.

The rearrangement links TRBV7-9 to TRBJ2-7, with a possible D match to TRBD1 (7 bases). V was pared by 5 bases and J by 7 bases, with 30 bases between. The CDR3 totals 18 residues. Germline-derived CDR1 and CDR2 are SEHNR and FQNEAQ (reference sequence). The CDR3 nucleotides read TGTGCCAGCAGCACTTCGAGGGACTTACAGGGGAACCCTAGGGAGCAGTACTTC. Translated, it gives CASSTSRDLQGNPREQYF.

This chain links TRBV19 with TRBJ2-1; D possibly corresponds to TRBD2 (5 bases). There are 15 residues in the CDR3. Germline-derived CDR1 and CDR2 are LNHDA and SQIVND (reference sequence). V was cut by 5 bases and J by 5 bases, with 16 bases left in between. This chain's CDR3 is CASSGLAGSHNEQFF. The CDR3 nucleotides read TGTGCCAGTAGTGGGCTAGCTGGTTCACACAATGAGCAGTTCTTC.

The chain has TRBV7-3 and TRBJ1-1; D not certain. Germline lookup yields CDR1 SGHTA and CDR2 FQGTGA. The ends were cut back, 5 bases at V and 4 bases at J, with 17 bases in the middle. The CDR3 sequence is 15 residues long. CDR3 loop: CASSLRGSRRTEAFF. The CDR3 DNA follows: TGTGCCAGCAGCCTAAGAGGGTCTCGACGCACTGAAGCTTTCTTT.

This chain connects TRBV19 to TRBJ2-7; the D gene is possibly TRBD2 (6 bases). Deletions cut 4 bases from V and 0 bases from J, with 10 bases between. The germline CDR1 and CDR2 sequences are LNHDA and SQIVND (reference sequence). The CDR3 contains 14 residues. As DNA, the CDR3 is TGTGCCAGTAGTAAGGTCGGGAGCTCCTACGAGCAGTACTTC. It yields the protein CASSKVGSSYEQYF.

V is TRBV5-1 and J is TRBJ2-4, with D perhaps TRBD1 or TRBD2 (5 bases each). The V gene lost 1 base and the J gene lost 8 bases, with 13 bases spanning the gap. CDR1 and CDR2 from the germline V gene are SGHRS and YFSETQ. The CDR3 consists of 14 residues. As DNA, the CDR3 is TGCGCCAGCAGCTTGAGTACGAGGGGAGACATTCAGTACTTC. It encodes CASSLSTRGDIQYF.

The chain combines TRBV5-6 with TRBJ2-7; D tentatively reads TRBD1 or TRBD2 (5 bases each). The V and J ends lost 1 base and 7 bases respectively, with 21 bases between them. Germline V gene data show CDR1 as SGHDT and CDR2 as YYEEEE. The CDR3 runs 16 residues. The CDR3 DNA sequence: TGTGCCAGCAGCTTGTTTGGGAGCTTGGGGCTGGGGGAGCAGTACTTC. Amino acids: CASSLFGSLGLGEQYF.

The chain joins TRBV11-1 to TRBJ1-2; tentative D call: TRBD1 (6 bases). CDR1 is SGHAT and CDR2 is FQDESV in the germline V gene (reference sequence). The length of the CDR3 is 14 residues. Trimming removed 6 bases at V and 2 bases at J, with 13 bases between. The CDR3 sequence: CASSSLDSNYGYTF. CDR3 coding DNA: TGTGCCAGCAGTTCTTTGGACAGCAACTATGGCTACACCTTC. Supplemented by reference TRBV11-1 and TRBJ1-2, the full variable domain reads EAEVAQSPRYKITEKSQAVAFWCDPISGHATLYWYRQILGQGPELLVQFQDESVVDDSQLPKDRFSAERLKGVDSTLKIQPAELGDSAMYLCASSSLDSNYGYTFGSGTRLTVV.

V gene TRBV7-2 combines with J gene TRBJ2-5; D may be TRBD2 (5 bases). The CDR3 runs to 11 residues. The germline V gene has CDR1 SGHTA and CDR2 FQGNSA. The germline V and J ends were trimmed by 1 base and 9 bases, with 6 bases remaining between them. The CDR3 loop is CASSLVDSQYF. CDR3 sequence (DNA): TGTGCCAGCAGCTTAGTGGACTCCCAGTACTTC.

The rearrangement uses TRBV5-4 and TRBJ2-5; D remains ambiguous. V lost 0 bases to trimming and J lost 2 bases, with 11 bases between them. The germline V gene has CDR1 SGHNT and CDR2 YYREEE (reference sequence). This CDR3 comprises 15 residues. Here the CDR3 reads CASSLGLSSQETQYF. The CDR3 coding sequence is TGTGCCAGCAGCTTGGGTCTTAGTAGTCAAGAGACCCAGTACTTC.

The CDR3 reads CASSTGLGDTQYF. The DNA of the CDR3 is TGTGCCAGCTCCACGGGTCTCGGGGATACGCAGTATTTT. The V call is TRBV18, the J call TRBJ2-3; D gene uncertain. V shed 6 bases and J shed 6 bases, with 13 bases lying between them. The CDR3 is 13 amino acids. The germline V gene encodes CDR1 KGHSH and CDR2 LQKENI.

CDR3 residues: CASSFAGTSDEQYF. The CDR3 DNA reads as TGTGCCAGCAGTTTTGCCGGGACTTCGGACGAGCAGTACTTC. This rearrangement joins TRBV6-5 to TRBJ2-7; maybe TRBD2 (6 bases). V lost 4 bases and J 5 bases, leaving 15 bases between the germline ends. The CDR3 runs to 14 residues. The germline V gene encodes CDR1 MNHEY and CDR2 SVGAGI.

This chain uses TRBV7-3 with TRBJ1-5; perhaps TRBD1 as D (5 bases). Looked up from germline, CDR1 is SGHTA and CDR2 is FQGTGA. V shed 5 bases and J shed 6 bases, with 11 bases lying between them. This CDR3 has 13 amino acids. The CDR3 region has the DNA TGTGCCAGCAGCCGACATGGGGGTCAGCCCCAGCATTTT. Encoded protein: CASSRHGGQPQHF.

The rearrangement links TRBV4-2 to TRBJ2-7; D call uncertain. Deletions cut 1 base from V and 2 bases from J, with 9 bases between. CDR3 length equals 14 residues. Germline values: CDR1 LGHNA, CDR2 YNFKEQ. Here the CDR3 reads CASSQGPLTYEQYF. The CDR3 DNA is TGTGCCAGCAGCCAAGGCCCCCTGACCTACGAGCAGTACTTC.

The chain is built from TRBV6-5 and TRBJ1-4; tentative D call: TRBD1 (5 bases). Per the germline V gene, CDR1 is MNHEY and CDR2 is SVGAGI. Trimming cost V 2 bases and J 11 bases, with 12 bases left between them. The CDR3 is 13 amino acids. CDR3 DNA sequence: TGTGCCAGCAGTTACCGGCAGGGTCTGAAACTGTTTTTT. Its protein is CASSYRQGLKLFF.

This clone has only one observation. The rearrangement uses TRBV5-6 and TRBJ2-7; possible D gene TRBD2, 5 bases. The CDR3 contains 13 residues. Trimming removed 1 base at V and 9 bases at J, with 14 bases between. Germline-derived CDR1 and CDR2 are SGHDT and YYEEEE. CDR3 bases: TGTGCCAGCAGCTTGAGAGGGCTCCTGAGGCAGTACTTC. This translates into CASSLRGLLRQYF.

The V and J genes are TRBV6-5 and TRBJ1-1, with D unclear. Germline V CDR1 and CDR2: MNHEY, SVGAGI. V dropped 9 bases and J dropped 2 bases, with 13 bases sitting between them. The CDR3 is made up of 13 amino acids. CDR3: CASQTLENTEAFF. DNA for the CDR3: TGTGCCAGTCAAACGTTGGAAAACACTGAAGCTTTCTTT.

This clone was seen a single time. V gene TRBV30 combines with J gene TRBJ2-1, with TRBD2 identical over 9 bases. Germline lookup yields CDR1 GTSNPN and CDR2 SVGIG (reference sequence). The CDR3 is 15 residues long. The V segment lost 3 bases and the J segment 6 bases; nucleotides outside the gene matches: 9. The CDR3 nucleotides read TGTGCCTGGAGGGGGGGACTAGCCGGTCTCAATGAGCAGTTCTTC. Protein sequence: CAWRGGLAGLNEQFF.

The chain links TRBV5-1 to TRBJ2-3, with 12 bases matching TRBD1. V was clipped by 4 bases and J by 5 bases; unmatched bases: 11. The germline CDR1 and CDR2 sequences are SGHRS and YFSETQ. The length of the CDR3 is 17 residues. The CDR3: CASSPFPGTGGGDTQYF. CDR3 nucleotides: TGCGCCAGCAGCCCCTTCCCCGGGACAGGGGGCGGAGATACGCAGTATTTT. Full variable domain (remainder filled in from reference TRBV5-1 and TRBJ2-3): KAGVTQTPRYLIKTRGQQVTLSCSPISGHRSVSWYQQTPGQGLQFLFEYFSETQRNKGNFPGRFSGRQFSNSRSEMNVSTLELGDSALYLCASSPFPGTGGGDTQYFGPGTRLTVL.

This clone showed up just once. The CDR3, as DNA: TGTGCCAGCAGCTCTCAGCAAAGCTATGGCTACACCTTC. Protein: CASSSQQSYGYTF. This chain connects TRBV11-2 to TRBJ1-2; D unclear. V lost 4 bases and J 4 bases, leaving 10 bases between the germline ends. CDR1 and CDR2 from the germline V gene are SGHAT and FQNNGV. The CDR3 is made up of 13 amino acids.